One and the same sample provided the 14 T cell receptor beta chains below, sequenced in a study of T cell changes during pregnancy in multiple sclerosis. Method: immunoSEQ multiplex PCR; TCRdb's copy keeps in-frame clones and lacks some. The repertoire holds fewer than 70,000 clones, with 90% to 95% as singletons. The sequences come from CD8+ T cells from peripheral blood mononuclear cells, collected in the third trimester of pregnancy. These receptors were taken from a female donor with multiple sclerosis, enrolled in a pregnancy study.

The rearrangement links TRBV6-5 to TRBJ1-1; unclear D gene. The CDR3 contains 14 residues. CDR1 MNHEY and CDR2 SVGAGI come from the germline V gene. V lost 5 bases and J 0 bases, leaving 10 bases between the germline ends. The CDR3 here is CASSPLTVNTEAFF. In DNA, the CDR3 is TGTGCCAGCAGTCCCCTTACAGTGAACACTGAAGCTTTCTTT.

The rearrangement joins TRBV28 to TRBJ2-7; 10 bases fit TRBD1. The CDR3 runs 17 residues. Germline assignment: CDR1 MDHEN and CDR2 SYDVKM. The ends lost 6 bases at V and 3 bases at J; junction bases unmatched: 14. CDR3 loop: CASSSGTGAGESYEQYF. DNA for the CDR3: TGTGCCAGCAGCTCCGGGACAGGGGCGGGTGAAAGCTACGAGCAGTACTTC.

V usage is TRBV7-9 and J usage is TRBJ2-7, with no clear D. The CDR3 is 12 residues long. Trimming cost V 1 base and J 4 bases, with 5 bases left between them. Germline CDR1 and CDR2: SEHNR and FQNEAQ (reference sequence). The CDR3 reads CASSLGSYEQYF. The DNA of the CDR3 is TGTGCCAGCAGCTTAGGTTCTTACGAGCAGTACTTC.

The chain has TRBV4-1 and TRBJ2-7; D is possibly TRBD1 (6 bases). V dropped 0 bases and J dropped 7 bases, with 7 bases sitting between them. Germline V gives CDR1 MGHRA, CDR2 YSYEKL. CDR3 length: 12 amino acids. This CDR3 is CASSQERGEQYF. CDR3 nucleotides: TGCGCCAGCAGCCAAGAGAGGGGGGAGCAGTACTTC.

The rearrangement uses TRBV4-1 and TRBJ1-2; 9 bases map to TRBD1. This CDR3 has 16 amino acids. CDR1 MGHRA and CDR2 YSYEKL come from the germline V gene. V lost 7 bases, J lost 8 bases, and 17 bases stayed unmatched. CDR3 loop: CASNTQPGQGTEGYTF. CDR3 in DNA: TGCGCCAGCAACACTCAACCCGGACAGGGGACGGAGGGCTACACCTTC.

Of note for this clone: At one end the junction does not follow the germline gene, possibly because of a read error. This sequence joins TRBV7-7 and TRBJ2-1, with D hard to call. In germline, CDR1 is SSHAT, CDR2 FNYEAQ (reference sequence). CDR3 length: 14 residues. The CDR3 loop reads CASSLGRSYNEQFF. The CDR3 nucleotides read TGTGCTAGCAGCTTAGGACGGAGTTACAATGAGCAGTTCTTC.

Concerning this clone itself: A read error is possible here, since a much larger clone lies one base away. J is TRBJ2-7 and V is TRBV11-2; D is perhaps TRBD1 (6 bases). Germline V lookup: CDR1 SGHAT, CDR2 FQNNGV. The CDR3 is made up of 13 amino acids. V gave up 5 bases and J gave up 1 base, with 9 bases separating them. CDR3 sequence: CASSVGQSYEQYF. In DNA, the CDR3 is TGTGCCAGCAGCGTCGGACAGTCCTACGAGCAGTACTTC. Looking up the rest from reference TRBV11-2 and TRBJ2-7 gives the full variable domain: EAGVAQSPRYKIIEKRQSVAFWCNPISGHATLYWYQQILGQGPKLLIQFQNNGVVDDSQLPKDRFSAERLKGVDSTLKIQPAKLEDSAVYLCASSVGQSYEQYFGPGTRLTVT.

The CDR3 nucleotides read TGTGCCAGCAGTCCAAGGGGGATACAGGGGTCGAACACTGAAGCTTTCTTT. Protein product: CASSPRGIQGSNTEAFF. The J gene is TRBJ1-1, the V gene TRBV7-9; 7 bases agree with TRBD1. The CDR3 extends over 17 amino acids. The V segment lost 6 bases and the J segment 1 base; nucleotides outside the gene matches: 14. Germline loops: CDR1 SEHNR, CDR2 FQNEAQ (reference sequence).

The chain carries TRBV2 and TRBJ2-5; D may be TRBD2 (6 bases). Per the germline V gene, CDR1 is SNHLY and CDR2 is FYNNEI. Trimming removed 8 bases at V and 1 base at J, with 17 bases between. This CDR3 is built from 15 residues. CDR3 bases: TGTGCCAGCTTTGAATGGGGGGTCGGCCAAGAGACCCAGTACTTC. It encodes CASFEWGVGQETQYF.

The CDR3 reads CASSPWGVSEQYF. CDR3 bases: TGTGCCAGCAGCCCCTGGGGGGTAAGCGAGCAGTACTTC. The J gene is TRBJ2-7, the V gene TRBV7-2; possible D gene TRBD2, 6 bases. Trimming removed 5 bases from V and 6 bases from J, with 14 bases in between. The CDR3 is made up of 13 amino acids. Germline CDR1 reads SGHTA; CDR2 reads FQGNSA.

The CDR3 here is CASSKSGTPTPETQYF. CDR3 DNA: TGTGCCAGCAGCAAATCGGGGACACCGACCCCAGAGACCCAGTACTTC. The rearrangement uses TRBV21-1 and TRBJ2-5; the table's TRBD1 call for D was not verified on the DNA. TRBV21-1 is a documented pseudogene. The CDR3 loop spans 16 amino acids.

Only a few counts were recorded for this clone. This chain uses TRBV6-6 with TRBJ1-4; a weak D match, TRBD1 (6 bases). This CDR3 spans 14 amino acids. Germline V lookup: CDR1 MNHNY, CDR2 SVGAGI (reference sequence). V lost 11 bases and J lost 4, with 17 bases in between. The CDR3 loop reads CAASHTGNNEKLFF. CDR3 bases: TGTGCCGCCTCCCATACAGGGAATAATGAAAAACTGTTTTTT.

The DNA for the CDR3 is TGTGCCAGCAGTTCCAATAATCAGCCCCAGCATTTT. Translated: CASSSNNQPQHF. The chain combines TRBV6-5 with TRBJ1-5; D gene uncertain. Per the germline V gene, CDR1 is MNHEY and CDR2 is SVGAGI. CDR3 length: 12 residues. V dropped 4 bases and J dropped 4 bases, with 5 bases sitting between them.

This sequence joins TRBV7-9 and TRBJ1-2, with D maybe TRBD1 (5 bases). This CDR3 has 16 amino acids. Trimming took 3 bases from V and 4 from J, leaving 18 bases between them. Germline assignment: CDR1 SEHNR and CDR2 FQNEAQ (reference sequence). Here the CDR3 reads CASSFSVDTGSYGYTF. The CDR3 coding sequence is TGTGCCAGCAGCTTTTCTGTGGATACAGGTAGCTATGGCTACACCTTC. Full variable domain (remainder filled in from reference TRBV7-9 and TRBJ1-2): DTGVSQNPRHKITKRGQNVTFRCDPISEHNRLYWYRQTLGQGPEFLTYFQNEAQLEKSRLLSDRFSAERPKGSFSTLEIQRTEQGDSAMYLCASSFSVDTGSYGYTFGSGTRLTVV.